These 16 T cell receptor beta chains originate from one sample sequenced in a study of T-cell reconstitution after alpha-beta-depleted transplantation in children. TCRbeta library preparation incorporated unique molecular identifiers. TCRdb processed the PCR reads anew with MiXCR; each CDR3 protein has one entry. This sample has approximately 250,000 distinct CDR3 sequences, with roughly 26% found just once. The sequencing used PBMCs, collected before TCRalphabeta/CD19-depleted stem cell transplant. The receptors here all came from a girl aged 2-9 years with Fanconi anemia, due to receive a stem cell transplant.

This clonotype has ten or more counts. J is TRBJ1-2 and V is TRBV6-5; TRBD1 might be the D (6 bases). Germline CDR1 reads MNHEY; CDR2 reads SVGAGI. The CDR3 length is 12 residues. V gave up 6 bases and J gave up 8 bases, with 13 bases separating them. CDR3 DNA: TGTGCCAGCAGCAGGACAGCGGGAGGCTACACCTTC. Translating it yields CASSRTAGGYTF.

Ten or more counts support this clonotype. This sequence joins TRBV5-1 and TRBJ2-5, with unresolved D. CDR3 length: 11 amino acids. CDR1 is SGHRS and CDR2 is YFSETQ in the germline V gene. V was trimmed by 6 bases and J by 3 bases, leaving 6 bases between them. DNA for the CDR3: TGCGCCAGCACTGGGGAAGAGACCCAGTACTTC. It codes for CASTGEETQYF.

This clonotype occurred many times. V usage is TRBV12-3 or TRBV12-4 and J usage is TRBJ2-5, with 9 bases aligning to TRBD2. The CDR3 totals 14 residues. Trimming took 5 bases from V and 4 from J; bases not matched to a gene: 5. The CDR3 region has the DNA TGTGCCAGCAGTCCCATTAGCGGGAGAGAGACCCAGTACTTC. Amino acid sequence: CASSPISGRETQYF.

This clonotype has a count of ten or more. The chain recombines TRBV29-1 with TRBJ2-7; tentative D call: TRBD2 (7 bases). The CDR3 consists of 13 residues. Germline CDR1 reads SQVTM; CDR2 reads ANQGSEA. Trimming shortened V by 5 bases and J by 2 bases, and 13 bases separated the two germline ends. The CDR3 reads CSVQGRDTYEQYF. The DNA of the CDR3 is TGCAGCGTTCAGGGGAGGGACACCTACGAGCAGTACTTC.

The CDR3 spells CASSGGLTSGRSDTQYF. Here the CDR3 DNA reads TGCGCCAGCAGCGGAGGTTTGACTAGCGGGAGGAGCGATACGCAGTATTTT. This sequence joins TRBV5-1 and TRBJ2-3; 13 bases line up with TRBD2. The CDR3 runs to 17 residues. V lost 4 bases and J lost 6; bases outside the gene matches: 11. Germline V lookup: CDR1 SGHRS, CDR2 YFSETQ.

The sample holds a few counts of this clonotype. The chain employs TRBV27 and TRBJ2-2, with a weak D call TRBD1 (6 bases). The CDR3 sequence is 13 residues long. Germline values: CDR1 MNHEY, CDR2 SMNVEV (reference sequence). V dropped 3 bases and J dropped 6 bases, with 8 bases sitting between them. Here the CDR3 DNA reads TGTGCCAGCAGTTTTGGACAGTCCGGGGAGCTGTTTTTT. This gives the protein CASSFGQSGELFF.

The chain joins TRBV7-9 to TRBJ2-3; TRBD1 might be the D (5 bases). Trimming pared 0 bases from V and 2 bases from J, leaving 9 bases between. The CDR3 contains 15 residues. Germline-derived CDR1 and CDR2 are SEHNR and FQNEAQ (reference sequence). CDR3 loop: CASSLAGADTDTQYF. The CDR3 coding sequence is TGTGCCAGCAGCTTAGCAGGGGCGGACACAGATACGCAGTATTTT.

The chain uses TRBV7-3 and TRBJ2-1, with no clear D. CDR1 and CDR2 from the germline V gene are SGHTA and FQGTGA. This CDR3 is built from 15 residues. V dropped 6 bases and J dropped 8 bases, with 20 bases sitting between them. The CDR3 is CASSKASSVQHEQFF. The CDR3 DNA reads TGTGCCAGCAGTAAGGCGTCGAGCGTCCAGCATGAGCAGTTCTTC.

The table lists this clonotype with many counts. V and J are TRBV20-1 and TRBJ2-7; D not certain. CDR3 length: 15 residues. CDR1 is DFQATT, CDR2 SNEGSKA, per germline (reference sequence). Trimming shortened V by 3 bases and J by 3 bases, and 18 bases separated the two germline ends. CDR3: CSASVLQAGVYEQYF. In DNA form, the CDR3 reads TGCAGTGCTAGCGTACTGCAGGCCGGAGTCTACGAGCAGTACTTC.

The chain carries TRBV2 and TRBJ2-1; TRBD1 matches at 8 bases. In germline, CDR1 is SNHLY, CDR2 FYNNEI. Germline trimming cut 7 bases from V and 8 bases from J; bases unmatched to any gene: 10. The CDR3 is 14 residues long. CDR3 in amino acids: CASNWWTGSDEQFF. CDR3 in DNA: TGTGCCAGCAATTGGTGGACAGGGAGCGATGAGCAGTTCTTC.

This clonotype was observed many times. V usage is TRBV7-6 and J usage is TRBJ2-1, with 10 bases matching TRBD2. This CDR3 has 15 residues. The germline V gene encodes CDR1 SGHVS and CDR2 FNYEAQ. V trimming: 5 bases; J trimming: 5 bases; junction bases outside the gene matches: 6. The CDR3 DNA is TGTGCCAGCAGCCCTAGCCTAGCGGGAGACAATGAGCAGTTCTTC. It is translated as CASSPSLAGDNEQFF.

This clonotype was seen many times. This chain links TRBV30 with TRBJ2-5, with D unclear. CDR1 is GTSNPN, CDR2 SVGIG, per germline (reference sequence). The V and J ends lost 1 base and 2 bases respectively, with 8 bases between them. The CDR3 is made up of 13 amino acids. This CDR3 reads CAWSGALQETQYF. The CDR3, as DNA: TGTGCCTGGAGTGGGGCATTACAAGAGACCCAGTACTTC.

This clonotype showed up just a few times. This chain connects TRBV28 to TRBJ1-1, with a weak D call TRBD1 (5 bases). Trimming removed 2 bases from V and 10 bases from J, with 8 bases in between. The CDR3 is made up of 11 amino acids. Germline-derived CDR1 and CDR2 are MDHEN and SYDVKM. Here the CDR3 reads CASSLTGGAFF. In DNA form, the CDR3 reads TGTGCCAGCAGTTTAACAGGAGGAGCTTTCTTT.

The genes are TRBV4-1 and TRBJ2-3, with TRBD2 matching over 9 bases. Germline V gene data show CDR1 as MGHRA and CDR2 as YSYEKL. This CDR3 contains 16 residues. V was clipped by 1 base and J by 2 bases; unmatched bases: 4. CDR3 DNA: TGCGCCAGCAGCCAAGGTTCTAGCGGGGACACAGATACGCAGTATTTT. It yields the protein CASSQGSSGDTDTQYF.

Ten or more counts support this clonotype. The chain has TRBV10-3 and TRBJ2-5; D possibly corresponds to TRBD1 (6 bases). The CDR3 is 14 amino acids. V was shortened by 2 bases and J by 5 bases, with 12 bases between the two germline ends. Germline V CDR1 and CDR2: ENHRY, SYGVKD. The DNA of the CDR3 is TGTGCCATCAGTGAGGGGTACAGGGTGGAGACCCAGTACTTC. Its translation: CAISEGYRVETQYF.

This clonotype was seen more than once but under ten times. The genes are TRBV20-1 and TRBJ2-7, with D unresolved. V was trimmed by 0 bases and J by 0 bases, leaving 12 bases between them. The CDR3 sequence is 15 residues long. Germline CDR1 is DFQATT and CDR2 is SNEGSKA (reference sequence). DNA for the CDR3: TGCAGTGCTAGAGATAGAGGACCAGGCTCCTACGAGCAGTACTTC. Residues: CSARDRGPGSYEQYF.